Presented here are 9 T cell receptor beta chains from one specimen sequenced in a study of PD-L1 blockade in urothelial cancer. Time point: pretreatment peripheral blood. Sequenced by immunoSEQ multiplex PCR; TCRdb stores in-frame clones only, minus some. The table lists 85,000 to 90,000 clones, around 89% of them singletons. Specimen: PBMCs, collected around atezolizumab (anti-PD-L1) treatment. Receptors originate from a woman at least 80 years old with urothelial cancer.

The chain is built from TRBV10-2 and TRBJ2-6; D is perhaps TRBD1 (5 bases). Looked up from germline, CDR1 is WSHSY and CDR2 is SAAADI. This CDR3 contains 15 residues. V was pared by 8 bases and J by 2 bases, with 13 bases between. Here the CDR3 reads CASGQGATGANVLTF. CDR3 nucleotide sequence: TGCGCCAGCGGACAAGGGGCCACTGGGGCCAACGTCCTGACTTTC.

This clone has a single count. The V call is TRBV7-2, the J call TRBJ2-7, with D uncertain. CDR1 is SGHTA and CDR2 is FQGNSA in the germline V gene. V was pared by 6 bases and J by 0 bases, with 12 bases between. There are 14 residues in the CDR3. The CDR3 region has the DNA TGTGCCAGCAGTCCATCCTACCACTCCTACGAGCAGTACTTC. Protein: CASSPSYHSYEQYF.

V gene TRBV10-1 combines with J gene TRBJ2-5, with 7 positions matching TRBD2. The junction had 8 bases not matched to a gene; V was cut back by 5 bases and J by 5 bases. This CDR3 is built from 14 residues. The V gene's germline CDR1 is WNHNN and CDR2 SYGVQD (reference sequence). The CDR3 DNA is TGCGCCAGCAGTAAAAGCGGGATGGGGGAGACCCAGTACTTC. Protein sequence: CASSKSGMGETQYF.

The chain is built from TRBV19 and TRBJ1-1; TRBD1 might be the D (6 bases). Deletions cut 3 bases from V and 1 base from J, with 12 bases between. Germline V CDR1 and CDR2: LNHDA, SQIVND (reference sequence). CDR3 length: 15 residues. The CDR3 protein is CASSIDSRGNTEAFF. CDR3 nucleotides: TGTGCCAGTAGTATTGATAGCAGGGGGAACACTGAAGCTTTCTTT.

This chain connects TRBV5-1 to TRBJ2-1; 7 nucleotides line up with TRBD1. In germline, CDR1 is SGHRS, CDR2 YFSETQ. CDR3 length: 14 residues. V dropped 5 bases and J dropped 5; count of bases not matched to a gene: 7. CDR3 amino acids: CASRLGTANNEQFF. The CDR3 nucleotides read TGCGCCAGCAGATTAGGGACAGCCAACAATGAGCAGTTCTTC. The variable domain in full, completed from reference TRBV5-1 and TRBJ2-1, reads KAGVTQTPRYLIKTRGQQVTLSCSPISGHRSVSWYQQTPGQGLQFLFEYFSETQRNKGNFPGRFSGRQFSNSRSEMNVSTLELGDSALYLCASRLGTANNEQFFGPGTRLTVL.

The gene calls are TRBV30 and TRBJ1-5; D might be TRBD1 (6 bases). CDR1 GTSNPN and CDR2 SVGIG come from the germline V gene (reference sequence). The CDR3 is 13 residues long. V dropped 3 bases and J dropped 6 bases, with 12 bases sitting between them. The DNA of the CDR3 is TGTGCCTGGAGAGGACAGTCGGGTCAGCCCCAGCATTTT. Amino acid sequence: CAWRGQSGQPQHF. Together with reference TRBV30 and TRBJ1-5, the CDR3 gives the full variable domain: SQTIHQWPATLVQPVGSPLSLECTVEGTSNPNLYWYRQAAGRGLQLLFYSVGIGQISSEVPQNLSASRPQDRQFILSSKKLLLSDSGFYLCAWRGQSGQPQHFGDGTRLSIL.

CDR3 amino acids: CASILNGGVNTEAFF. The CDR3, as DNA: TGTGCCAGTATTCTCAACGGAGGGGTGAACACTGAAGCTTTCTTT. The rearrangement joins TRBV19 to TRBJ1-1, with a tentative D call TRBD1 (5 bases). Trimming took off 7 bases at V and 0 bases at J, with 15 bases between the two ends. CDR3 length: 15 residues. CDR1 LNHDA and CDR2 SQIVND come from the germline V gene (reference sequence).

J is TRBJ2-7 and V is TRBV28, with TRBD2 identical over 9 bases. The CDR3 totals 15 residues. Germline trimming cut 2 bases from V and 5 bases from J; bases unmatched to any gene: 7. CDR1 and CDR2 (germline): MDHEN, SYDVKM. The CDR3, as DNA: TGTGCCAGCAGTTTAGAAAGGCGGGAGGGGGACGAGCAGTACTTC. It codes for CASSLERREGDEQYF. The variable domain in full, with the rest retrieved from reference TRBV28 and TRBJ2-7, is DVKVTQSSRYLVKRTGEKVFLECVQDMDHENMFWYRQDPGLGLRLIYFSYDVKMKEKGDIPEGYSVSREKKERFSLILESASTNQTSMYLCASSLERREGDEQYFGPGTRLTVT.

The chain links TRBV30 to TRBJ1-2, with D unresolved. The V gene lost 2 bases and the J gene lost 5 bases, with 12 bases spanning the gap. The length of the CDR3 is 13 residues. CDR1 GTSNPN and CDR2 SVGIG come from the germline V gene (reference sequence). The CDR3 nucleotides read TGTGCCTGGAGTCAGCGGAGTGAGTATGGCTACACCTTC. Its translation is CAWSQRSEYGYTF.